This TCR beta chain was retrieved from a study of shared clonotypes between healthy human individuals. Study background: Per donor, CD8 memory used one plate, CD8 naive used two, CD4 memory used three and CD4 naive used three.

It was at deep level that the assay was run. Each cell subset's genomic DNA was divided evenly among several immunoSEQ plates. Using around 200 ng DNA, around 30,000 T cell genomes, the sorted-subset replicate PCRs were run. TCRdb's table, derived via immunoSEQ multiplex PCR, lists solely in-frame clones and lacks some. The sample includes roughly 2 million clones, roughly 94% seen only once; the top ten take around 0.13%. V trimming: 3 bases; J trimming: 5 bases; junction bases outside the gene matches: 5. The CDR3 covers 15 residues. In germline, CDR1 is SGHTA, CDR2 FQGNSA. The chain uses TRBV7-2 and TRBJ2-7; TRBD2 aligns across 12 bases. The sequencing input was naive CD4+ T cells sorted from blood. Subset here: CD45RA+ positively selected. The sequence derives from a man between 18 and 35 years old in good health. CDR3 sequence: CASSFVLAGGNEQYF. CDR3 DNA sequence: TGTGCCAGCAGCTTCGTACTAGCGGGAGGAAACGAGCAGTACTTC. Variable domain in full (rest from reference TRBV7-2 and TRBJ2-7): GAGVSQSPSNKVTEKGKDVELRCDPISGHTALYWYRQSLGQGLEFLIYFQGNSAPDKSGLPSDRFSAERTGGSVSTLTIQRTQQEDSAVYLCASSFVLAGGNEQYFGPGTRLTVT.